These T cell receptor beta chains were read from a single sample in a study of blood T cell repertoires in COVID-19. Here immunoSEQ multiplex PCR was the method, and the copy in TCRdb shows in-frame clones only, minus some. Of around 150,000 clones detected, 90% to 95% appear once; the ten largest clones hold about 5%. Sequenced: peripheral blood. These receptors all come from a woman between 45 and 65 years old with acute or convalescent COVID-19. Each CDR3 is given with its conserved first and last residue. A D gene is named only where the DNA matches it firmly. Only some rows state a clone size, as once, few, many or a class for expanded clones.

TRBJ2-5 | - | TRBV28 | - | CASSRGRQGRVGETQYF | TGTGCCAGCAGTAGGGGACGACAGGGGAGGGTAGGAGAGACCCAGTACTTC
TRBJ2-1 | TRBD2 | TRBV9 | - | CASSVGASGHNEQFF | TGTGCCAGCAGCGTAGGGGCTAGCGGTCACAATGAGCAGTTCTTC
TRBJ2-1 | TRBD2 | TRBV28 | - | CASSLCTAQIGRAGGPVCEQFF | TGTGCCAGCAGTTTATGCACAGCGCAGATAGGTAGAGCGGGAGGGCCAGTTTGTGAGCAGTTCTTC
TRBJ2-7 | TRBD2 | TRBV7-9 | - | CASSFSGRGSYEQYF | TGTGCCAGCAGTTTTAGCGGGAGAGGCTCCTACGAGCAGTACTTC
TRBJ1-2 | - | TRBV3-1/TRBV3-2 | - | CASSGEGYYGYTF | TGTGCCAGCAGCGGGGAGGGGTACTATGGCTACACCTTC
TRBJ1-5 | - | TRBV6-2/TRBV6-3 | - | CASSYQVNQPQHF | TGTGCCAGCAGTTATCAGGTTAATCAGCCCCAGCATTTT
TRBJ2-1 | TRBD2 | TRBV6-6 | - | CASSNRTRREQFF | TGTGCCAGCAGTAACCGGACTAGGCGGGAGCAGTTCTTC
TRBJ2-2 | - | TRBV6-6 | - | CASSLMGQTGTGELFF | TGTGCCAGCTCCCTAATGGGCCAAACAGGCACCGGGGAGCTGTTTTTT
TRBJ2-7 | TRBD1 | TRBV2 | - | CASAIPGQGFSYEQYF | TGTGCCAGCGCAATCCCGGGACAGGGGTTCTCCTACGAGCAGTACTTC
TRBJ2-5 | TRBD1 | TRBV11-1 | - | CASSGAGTGALETQYF | TGTGCCAGCAGTGGGGCCGGGACAGGGGCTTTGGAGACCCAGTACTTC
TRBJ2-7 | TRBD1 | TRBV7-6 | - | CASSLNPGGYEQYF | TGTGCCAGCAGCTTAAATCCAGGGGGCTACGAGCAGTACTTC
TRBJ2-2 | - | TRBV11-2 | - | CASSLSRTTYTGELFF | TGTGCCAGCAGCTTATCTCGGACTACTTACACCGGGGAGCTGTTTTTT
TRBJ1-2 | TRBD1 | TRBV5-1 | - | CASSLAGGGEGYTF | TGCGCCAGCAGCTTGGCAGGGGGAGGCGAAGGCTACACCTTC
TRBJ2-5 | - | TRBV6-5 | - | CASSYGAGRQTYF | TGTGCCAGCAGTTATGGGGCCGGCAGGCAAACCTACTTC
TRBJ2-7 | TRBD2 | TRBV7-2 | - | CASGEGFYEQYF | TGTGCCTCGGGGGAGGGATTCTACGAGCAGTACTTC
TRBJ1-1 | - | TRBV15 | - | CATSLGYTEAFF | TGTGCCACCTCTCTAGGATACACTGAAGCTTTCTTT
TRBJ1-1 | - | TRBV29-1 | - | CSVEAGVDTEAFF | TGCAGCGTTGAAGCGGGGGTGGATACTGAAGCTTTCTTT
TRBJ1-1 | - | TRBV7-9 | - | CASTCVWRGKAFF | TGTGCCAGCACTTGTGTCTGGAGGGGAAAAGCTTTCTTT
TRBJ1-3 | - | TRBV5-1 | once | CASSLQGSGNTIYF | TGCGCCAGCAGCCTCCAGGGCTCTGGAAACACCATATATTTT
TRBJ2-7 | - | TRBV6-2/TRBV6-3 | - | CASSYVTGEQYF | TGTGCCAGCAGTTACGTTACGGGCGAGCAGTACTTC
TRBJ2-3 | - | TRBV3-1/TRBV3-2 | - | CASSQDPTDTQYF | TGTGCCAGCAGCCAAGATCCAACAGATACGCAGTATTTT
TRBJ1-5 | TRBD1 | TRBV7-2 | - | CASSLWPRGPSNQPQHF | TGTGCCAGCAGCTTATGGCCCAGGGGGCCTAGCAATCAGCCCCAGCATTTT
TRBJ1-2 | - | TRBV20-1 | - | CSAGGYYGYTF | TGCAGTGCAGGCGGTTACTATGGCTACACCTTC
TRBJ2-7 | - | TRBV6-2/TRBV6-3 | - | CASSYPLRDYNYEQYF | TGTGCCAGCAGTTACCCTTTGAGGGATTACAACTACGAGCAGTACTTC
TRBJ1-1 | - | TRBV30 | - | CAGTDLRRGAFF | TGTGCCGGGACCGACCTTCGACGAGGGGCTTTCTTT
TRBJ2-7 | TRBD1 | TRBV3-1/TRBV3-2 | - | CASSPRLLDRGRYEQYF | TGTGCCAGCAGCCCAAGATTATTGGACAGGGGACGCTACGAGCAGTACTTC
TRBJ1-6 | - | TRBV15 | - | CATSRDTVYNSPLHF | TGTGCCACCAGCAGAGATACGGTTTATAATTCACCCCTCCACTTT
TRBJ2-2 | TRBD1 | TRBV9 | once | CASSVVGQPTGELFF | TGTGCCAGCAGCGTAGTGGGACAGCCGACCGGGGAGCTGTTTTTT